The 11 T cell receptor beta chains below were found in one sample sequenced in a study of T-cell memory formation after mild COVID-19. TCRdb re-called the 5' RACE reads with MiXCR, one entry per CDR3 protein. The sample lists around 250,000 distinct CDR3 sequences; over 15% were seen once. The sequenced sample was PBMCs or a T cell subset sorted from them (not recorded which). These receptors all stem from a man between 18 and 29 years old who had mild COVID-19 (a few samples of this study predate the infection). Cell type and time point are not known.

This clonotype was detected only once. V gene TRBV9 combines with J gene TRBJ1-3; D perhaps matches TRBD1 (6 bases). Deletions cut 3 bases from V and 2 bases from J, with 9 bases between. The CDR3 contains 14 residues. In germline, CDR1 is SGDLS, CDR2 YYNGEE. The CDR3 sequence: CASSEGGTGNTIYF. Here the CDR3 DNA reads TGTGCCAGCAGCGAGGGGGGCACTGGAAACACCATATATTTT.

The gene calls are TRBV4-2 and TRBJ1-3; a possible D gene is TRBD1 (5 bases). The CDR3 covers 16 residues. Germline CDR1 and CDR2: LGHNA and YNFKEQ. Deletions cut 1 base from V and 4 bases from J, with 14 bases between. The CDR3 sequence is CASSQAVRGAGNTIYF. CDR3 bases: TGTGCCAGCAGCCAAGCGGTCAGAGGGGCAGGAAACACCATATATTTT.

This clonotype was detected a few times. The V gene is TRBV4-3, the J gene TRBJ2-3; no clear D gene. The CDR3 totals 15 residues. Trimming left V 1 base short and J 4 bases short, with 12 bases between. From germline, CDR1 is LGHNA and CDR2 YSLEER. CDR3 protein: CASSQALVPSDTQYF. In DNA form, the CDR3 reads TGCGCCAGCAGCCAAGCCCTAGTACCCTCAGATACGCAGTATTTT.

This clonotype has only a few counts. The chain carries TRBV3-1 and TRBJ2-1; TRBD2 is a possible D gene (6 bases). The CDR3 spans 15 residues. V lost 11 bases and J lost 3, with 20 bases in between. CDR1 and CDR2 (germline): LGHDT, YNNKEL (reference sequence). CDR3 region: CASAWDLASYNEQFF. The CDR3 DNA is TGTGCCTCAGCCTGGGACTTGGCGAGCTACAATGAGCAGTTCTTC.

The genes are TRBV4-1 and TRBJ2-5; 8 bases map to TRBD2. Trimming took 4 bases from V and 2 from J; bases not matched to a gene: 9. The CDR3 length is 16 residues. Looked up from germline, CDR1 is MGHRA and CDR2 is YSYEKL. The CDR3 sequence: CASSPGLAAFQETQYF. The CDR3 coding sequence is TGCGCCAGCAGCCCCGGACTAGCCGCCTTTCAAGAGACCCAGTACTTC.

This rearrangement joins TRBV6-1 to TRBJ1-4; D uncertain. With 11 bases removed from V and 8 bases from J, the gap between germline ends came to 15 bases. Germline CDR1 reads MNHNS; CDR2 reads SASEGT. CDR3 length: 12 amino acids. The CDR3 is CAVRRSGEKLFF. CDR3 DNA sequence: TGTGCCGTCCGTCGCAGCGGCGAAAAACTGTTTTTT.

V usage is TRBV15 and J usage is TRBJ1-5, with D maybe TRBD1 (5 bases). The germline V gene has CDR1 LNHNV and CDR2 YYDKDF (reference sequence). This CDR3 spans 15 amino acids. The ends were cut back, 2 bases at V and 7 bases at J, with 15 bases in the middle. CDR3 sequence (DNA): TGTGCCACCAGCAGATCGGGTCGCAGGGTGCAGCCCCAGCATTTT. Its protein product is CATSRSGRRVQPQHF.

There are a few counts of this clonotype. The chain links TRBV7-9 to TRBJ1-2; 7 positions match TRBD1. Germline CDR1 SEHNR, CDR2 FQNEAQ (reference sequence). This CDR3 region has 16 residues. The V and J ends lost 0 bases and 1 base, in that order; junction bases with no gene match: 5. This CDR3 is CASSLARTGVNYGYTF. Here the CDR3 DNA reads TGTGCCAGCAGCTTAGCCAGGACAGGAGTTAACTATGGCTACACCTTC.

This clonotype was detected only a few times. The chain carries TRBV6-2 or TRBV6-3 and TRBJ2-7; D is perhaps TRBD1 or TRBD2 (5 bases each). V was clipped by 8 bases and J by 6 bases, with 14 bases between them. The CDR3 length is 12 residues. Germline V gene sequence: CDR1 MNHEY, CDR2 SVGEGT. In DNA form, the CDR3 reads TGTGCCAGCGCCATGAGAGGGGTCGAGCAGTACGTC. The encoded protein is CASAMRGVEQYV.

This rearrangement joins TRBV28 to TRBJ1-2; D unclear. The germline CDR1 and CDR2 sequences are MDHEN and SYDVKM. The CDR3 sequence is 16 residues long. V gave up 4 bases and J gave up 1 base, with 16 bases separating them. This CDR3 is CASSSPRTSVNYGYTF. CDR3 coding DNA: TGTGCCAGCAGTTCTCCCAGGACTTCAGTTAACTATGGCTACACCTTC.

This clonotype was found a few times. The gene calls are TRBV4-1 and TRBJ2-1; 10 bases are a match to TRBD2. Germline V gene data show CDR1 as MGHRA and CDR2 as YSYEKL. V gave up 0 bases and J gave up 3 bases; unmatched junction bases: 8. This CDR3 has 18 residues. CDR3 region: CASSQDIAGGLGYNEQFF. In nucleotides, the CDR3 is TGCGCCAGCAGCCAAGATATAGCGGGGGGCCTGGGCTACAATGAGCAGTTCTTC.